Presented here are 15 T cell receptor beta chains from one specimen sequenced in a study of cytomegalovirus exposure and HLA in healthy donors. Primers included in the PCR were 60 Vbeta and 13 Jbeta primers. TCRdb's copy holds only in-frame clones and misses some; the assay was immunoSEQ multiplex PCR. Among under 200,000 clones, over 75% were seen once, and the ten largest hold roughly 0.5%. Sequencing used PBMCs. These TCRs come from a woman aged 50 to 65 in good health and CMV-seronegative.

The gene calls are TRBV5-4 and TRBJ2-1; maybe TRBD1 (6 bases). The CDR3 spans 13 residues. Germline V gene lookup returns CDR1 SGHNT and CDR2 YYREEE (reference sequence). The ends were cut back, 0 bases at V and 8 bases at J, with 9 bases in the middle. In DNA, the CDR3 is TGTGCCAGCAGCTTGGCAGGGGCAGATGAGCAGTTCTTC. Translated: CASSLAGADEQFF.

This rearrangement joins TRBV10-3 to TRBJ2-5; no definite D call. The germline CDR1 and CDR2 sequences are ENHRY and SYGVKD. CDR3 size: 12 residues. V was trimmed by 3 bases and J by 3 bases, leaving 5 bases between them. The CDR3 sequence is CAISESEETQYF. The CDR3 DNA reads as TGTGCCATCAGTGAATCGGAAGAGACCCAGTACTTC.

This clone was recorded once. The genes are TRBV6-1 and TRBJ2-3; TRBD1 might be the D (6 bases). Trimming stripped 9 bases from V and 5 bases from J, with 15 bases between. CDR1 is MNHNS, CDR2 SASEGT, per germline. The length of the CDR3 is 13 residues. CDR3 sequence (DNA): TGTGCCAGTCACACAGGGTACGGAGATACGCAGTATTTT. Amino acids: CASHTGYGDTQYF.

The chain links TRBV28 to TRBJ2-1, with D unclear. This CDR3 region has 13 residues. Trimming removed 10 bases at V and 0 bases at J, with 10 bases between. Germline CDR1 MDHEN, CDR2 SYDVKM. In DNA form, the CDR3 reads TGTGCCACCCTCGAGAGCTCCTACAATGAGCAGTTCTTC. Protein: CATLESSYNEQFF.

Comments on this clone: One junction end does not reproduce the germline sequence, and a read error may be involved. The chain employs TRBV28 and TRBJ2-3; 8 bases agree with TRBD1. Germline-derived CDR1 and CDR2 are MDHEN and SYDVKM. This CDR3 has 15 amino acids. The CDR3 DNA reads as TGTGCCAGCAGCAGGACAGGGTCCCGCACGGATACGCAGTATTTT. It yields the protein CASSRTGSRTDTQYF.

Worth noting for this clone: The junction departs from the called germline gene at one end, perhaps through a read error. This sequence joins TRBV7-9 and TRBJ2-1; maybe TRBD1 (6 bases). CDR1 and CDR2 from the germline V gene are SEHNR and FQNEAQ (reference sequence). The CDR3 has 16 amino acids. The CDR3 spells CSSSSNRAVTYNEQFF. CDR3 sequence (DNA): TGTTCCAGCAGCTCAAACAGGGCGGTCACCTACAATGAGCAGTTCTTC.

The genes are TRBV27 and TRBJ2-7; 7 bases fit TRBD2. The CDR3 loop spans 19 amino acids. Germline-derived CDR1 and CDR2 are MNHEY and SMNVEV (reference sequence). V shed 2 bases, J shed 6 bases, and the junction held 22 bases outside the gene matches. The CDR3 is CASSLRSGSGEGWIAEQYF. Here the CDR3 DNA reads TGTGCCAGCAGTTTACGGTCAGGAAGCGGGGAGGGGTGGATTGCCGAGCAGTACTTC.

V gene TRBV6-1 combines with J gene TRBJ1-6, with a weak D call TRBD1 (5 bases). CDR3 length equals 17 residues. Germline lookup yields CDR1 MNHNS and CDR2 SASEGT. V lost 2 bases to trimming and J lost 3 bases, with 14 bases between them. The CDR3 DNA sequence: TGTGCCAGCAGTGAAAGGGGCGCGGGAAGCTATAATTCACCCCTCCACTTT. It is translated as CASSERGAGSYNSPLHF.

The rearrangement uses TRBV5-4 and TRBJ1-3, with 7 nucleotides matching TRBD1. Germline assignment: CDR1 SGHNT and CDR2 YYREEE (reference sequence). CDR3 length: 15 amino acids. J was trimmed by 4 bases and V by 4 bases; bases with no gene match: 8. The CDR3 sequence: CASSRETGRGNTIYF. The CDR3 nucleotides are TGTGCCAGCAGCCGTGAGACAGGGCGCGGAAACACCATATATTTT.

The chain uses TRBV6-5 and TRBJ1-5; D gene ambiguous. Trimming removed 4 bases at V and 7 bases at J, with 11 bases between. CDR3 length: 13 residues. Germline V gives CDR1 MNHEY, CDR2 SVGAGI. The CDR3 spells CASSSREEQPQHF. The DNA for the CDR3 is TGTGCCAGCAGTTCCCGGGAGGAGCAGCCCCAGCATTTT.

CDR3 in DNA: TGTGCCAGCAGTTTATCCCACAGAGCCTTGAGCTCCTACGAGCAGTACTTC. Its translation: CASSLSHRALSSYEQYF. This rearrangement joins TRBV27 to TRBJ2-7; no clear D gene. The CDR3 is 17 amino acids. In germline, CDR1 is MNHEY, CDR2 SMNVEV (reference sequence). Between the trimmed V and J ends, which lost 0 bases and 0 bases, there was a span of 15 bases.

This clone was counted a few times. The gene calls are TRBV5-1 and TRBJ2-2; TRBD2 agrees at 7 bases. Trimming at V came to 2 bases and at J to 0 bases, leaving 4 bases not matched to a gene. CDR3 size: 16 residues. The germline gives CDR1 SGHRS, CDR2 YFSETQ. This CDR3 is CASSLSLAANTGELFF. The CDR3 DNA follows: TGCGCCAGCAGCTTAAGCCTAGCGGCGAACACCGGGGAGCTGTTTTTT.

V gene TRBV7-2 combines with J gene TRBJ2-3; TRBD2 aligns across 11 bases. The ends lost 4 bases at V and 9 bases at J; junction bases unmatched: 9. From germline, CDR1 is SGHTA and CDR2 FQGNSA. The length of the CDR3 is 15 residues. Here the CDR3 reads CASSSDRLAGNTQYF. The CDR3 coding sequence is TGTGCCAGCAGCTCTGACCGACTAGCGGGGAACACGCAGTATTTT. The variable domain in full, completed from reference TRBV7-2 and TRBJ2-3, reads GAGVSQSPSNKVTEKGKDVELRCDPISGHTALYWYRQSLGQGLEFLIYFQGNSAPDKSGLPSDRFSAERTGGSVSTLTIQRTQQEDSAVYLCASSSDRLAGNTQYFGPGTRLTVL.

The chain has TRBV4-2 and TRBJ2-5, with 9 bases lining up with TRBD1. TRBJ2-7 explains the end of the DNA better; the J call may be wrong. This CDR3 spans 15 amino acids. Germline CDR1 and CDR2: LGHNA and YNFKEQ. The CDR3 region is CASSQDGTGSYEQYF. The CDR3 DNA is TGTGCCAGCAGCCAAGACGGGACAGGGTCCTACGAGCAGTACTTC.

The count of this clone is one. The V gene is TRBV4-3, the J gene TRBJ2-6, with 7 bases fitting TRBD1. With 0 bases clipped from V and 0 bases from J, the junction kept 5 bases outside the gene matches. The CDR3 runs 18 residues. Per the germline V gene, CDR1 is LGHNA and CDR2 is YSLEER. Here the CDR3 DNA reads TGCGCCAGCAGCCAAGAATGGGCAGGGGGCTCTGGGGCCAACGTCCTGACTTTC. It is translated as CASSQEWAGGSGANVLTF.